This T cell receptor beta chain was identified in a study of CD8 T cells in Susac syndrome. Treatment-naive patients with stable or active relapsing-remitting disease served as multiple sclerosis controls. This CDR3 comprises 18 residues. Germline V gene lookup returns CDR1 MNHEY and CDR2 SMNVEV (reference sequence). Losses at the gene ends were 7 bases for V and 0 bases for J; bases not matched to a gene: 15. Reverse transcription used roughly 0.45 to 1 ug RNA and random hexamers. TCRdb fed the immunoSEQ multiplex PCR reads into MiXCR, producing one record per CDR3 protein. The sample shows under 150,000 distinct CDR3 sequences, around 85% of them seen only once.

The TCR was taken from a human donor with multiple sclerosis. The sequencing sample was made of CD8+ T cells from PBMCs. The V call is TRBV27, the J call TRBJ2-1; TRBD2 agrees at 7 bases. This chain's CDR3 is CASTPPRGVPGSYNEQFF. The CDR3 DNA is TGTGCCAGCACTCCCCCCCGGGGGGTTCCCGGCTCCTACAATGAGCAGTTCTTC.